Below, 13 T cell receptor beta chains from the same sample are listed, as sequenced in a study of neoadjuvant anti-PD-1 for oral cavity cancer. Clones were sequenced by immunoSEQ multiplex PCR, and TCRdb holds only the in-frame ones, with some missing. Here the sample spans roughly 36,000 clones, about 36% being singletons. The time point: after neoadjuvant nivolumab, at surgical resection. The starting material was tumor tissue, obtained after nivolumab (anti-PD-1) treatment. These receptors were obtained from a person between 35 and 79 years old with oral cavity squamous cell carcinoma.

The chain uses TRBV7-9 and TRBJ2-7; no definite D call. This CDR3 comprises 15 residues. Per the germline V gene, CDR1 is SEHNR and CDR2 is FQNEAQ (reference sequence). V lost 5 bases to trimming and J lost 0 bases, with 14 bases between them. In DNA, the CDR3 is TGTGCCAGCAGCCCCCTAGGGTCCAACTCCTACGAGCAGTACTTC. Translation: CASSPLGSNSYEQYF.

The chain links TRBV10-2 to TRBJ2-5; D is ambiguous. The CDR3 is 15 residues long. Germline-derived CDR1 and CDR2 are WSHSY and SAAADI. The V end lost 6 bases, the J end lost 5 bases, and 19 bases lay between the germline ends. CDR3 amino acids: CASRFGPGPQETQYF. CDR3 sequence (DNA): TGCGCCAGCAGATTCGGCCCCGGCCCCCAGGAGACCCAGTACTTC.

This clone has a count of ten or more. The rearrangement uses TRBV7-8 and TRBJ2-7; D unclear. V lost 5 bases to trimming and J lost 1 base, with 12 bases between them. In germline, CDR1 is SGHVS, CDR2 FQNEAQ. CDR3 length equals 14 residues. The CDR3 here is CASSLRTPSYEQYF. In nucleotides, the CDR3 is TGTGCCAGCAGCCTTAGGACGCCTTCCTACGAGCAGTACTTC.

This clone was picked up a small number of times. This rearrangement joins TRBV4-1 to TRBJ2-2; a possible D gene is TRBD2 (5 bases). The CDR3 loop spans 15 amino acids. V shed 1 base and J shed 0 bases, with 6 bases lying between them. Per germline, CDR1 MGHRA and CDR2 YSYEKL. CDR3: CASSQAGTNTGELFF. As DNA, the CDR3 is TGCGCCAGCAGCCAAGCGGGAACGAACACCGGGGAGCTGTTTTTT.

This clone was observed a handful of times. The chain couples TRBV15 to TRBJ1-1; possibly TRBD1 for D (5 bases). Germline V gene sequence: CDR1 LNHNV, CDR2 YYDKDF (reference sequence). V was shortened by 1 base and J by 4 bases, with 25 bases between the two germline ends. The CDR3 length is 19 residues. DNA of the CDR3: TGTGCCACCAGCAGAGGATCTGGGACGTCACTTCGGGAGACCACTGAAGCTTTCTTT. This sequence encodes CATSRGSGTSLRETTEAFF.

This clone came up a few times. The rearrangement links TRBV7-8 to TRBJ2-7; D is undetermined. This CDR3 has 15 amino acids. Trimming took off 1 base at V and 1 base at J, with 11 bases between the two ends. Per the germline V gene, CDR1 is SGHVS and CDR2 is FQNEAQ. This CDR3 reads CASSLGHLPSYEQYF. The CDR3 DNA is TGTGCCAGCAGCTTAGGGCACCTTCCTTCCTACGAGCAGTACTTC.

This clone turned up a few times. The chain recombines TRBV9 with TRBJ1-2; D is possibly TRBD1 (6 bases). The CDR3 sequence is 15 residues long. The V end lost 2 bases, the J end lost 4 bases, and 15 bases lay between the germline ends. In germline, CDR1 is SGDLS, CDR2 YYNGEE. The CDR3 sequence is CASSVRQDLGYGYTF. The CDR3 bases are TGTGCCAGCAGCGTGCGACAGGACCTGGGCTATGGCTACACCTTC.

This clone was recorded many times. The V gene is TRBV9, the J gene TRBJ2-1; TRBD1 agrees at 8 bases. Germline V gene lookup returns CDR1 SGDLS and CDR2 YYNGEE. The V gene end was trimmed by 0 bases and the J gene end by 3 bases; junction bases not matched to a gene: 2. The CDR3 is 15 amino acids. CDR3 DNA sequence: TGTGCCAGCAGCGTAGGACAGGGGAACTACAATGAGCAGTTCTTC. The encoded protein is CASSVGQGNYNEQFF.

This clone was seen a few times. This chain uses TRBV11-2 with TRBJ2-7, with 8 bases lining up with TRBD1. Germline-derived CDR1 and CDR2 are SGHAT and FQNNGV. The CDR3 consists of 16 residues. The V gene end was trimmed by 5 bases and the J gene end by 4 bases; junction bases not matched to a gene: 13. Here the CDR3 reads CASSATSGTGKYEQYF. The CDR3, as DNA: TGTGCCAGCAGCGCCACGTCAGGGACAGGCAAGTACGAGCAGTACTTC.

CDR3 nucleotides: TGTGCCAGCAGCCAGGGACAGGTCGCAACTAATGAAAAACTGTTTTTT. Its protein is CASSQGQVATNEKLFF. The V call is TRBV5-4, the J call TRBJ1-4; 8 nucleotides align to TRBD1. Trimming took 4 bases from V and 0 from J; bases not matched to a gene: 5. There are 16 residues in the CDR3. Germline V gene sequence: CDR1 SGHNT, CDR2 YYREEE (reference sequence).

The V and J genes are TRBV30 and TRBJ1-1, with TRBD1 matching 8 bases. Germline V gene lookup returns CDR1 GTSNPN and CDR2 SVGIG (reference sequence). This CDR3 has 15 residues. After removal of 3 bases from V and 2 bases from J, the junction contained 8 bases not matched to a gene. CDR3 residues: CAWSLLDRGNTEAFF. The CDR3 DNA is TGTGCCTGGAGCCTCCTTGACAGGGGTAACACTGAAGCTTTCTTT.

This clone was detected once. The V gene is TRBV30, the J gene TRBJ2-3, with a possible D match to TRBD2 (5 bases). Between the trimmed V and J ends, which lost 5 bases and 5 bases, there was a span of 8 bases. The CDR3 totals 11 residues. Germline V gene lookup returns CDR1 GTSNPN and CDR2 SVGIG (reference sequence). CDR3 residues: CAWGLQDTQYF. The CDR3 coding sequence is TGTGCCTGGGGACTTCAAGATACGCAGTATTTT.

The chain uses TRBV28 and TRBJ2-1; 9 bases are shared with TRBD2. The length of the CDR3 is 15 residues. Germline CDR1 MDHEN, CDR2 SYDVKM. Losses at the gene ends were 2 bases for V and 7 bases for J; bases not matched to a gene: 6. Written as DNA, the CDR3 is TGTGCCAGCAGTTTAGCGGGAGGGCTAGGTAATGAGCAGTTCTTC. This gives the protein CASSLAGGLGNEQFF.